The clone carrying this T cell receptor (beta chain) was observed a few times. TCRdb processed the RT-PCR reads anew with MiXCR; each CDR3 protein has one entry. In the table there are roughly 540,000 distinct CDR3 sequences, roughly 25% of which are singletons. This record comes from a study of response to subunit inactivated influenza vaccine. V lost 1 base, J lost 4 bases, and 10 bases lay in between. The CDR3 contains 15 residues. The sample was also linked to a second study, of T cells expressing NK-cell markers. This second report adds: Production of TCR beta cDNA relied on 5'RACE template switching with UMIs.

The sequenced sample was CD4+ T cells sorted from PBMCs, obtained roughly 12 days after vaccination. J is TRBJ2-2 and V is TRBV12-3 or TRBV12-4; possible D gene TRBD2, 5 bases. The sequence was obtained from a man over 45 who received an inactivated influenza vaccine. The CDR3 DNA follows: TGTGCCAGCAGTTTAGGGCAGGCGGGCACCGGGGAGCTGTTTTTT. Translation: CASSLGQAGTGELFF.